The 23 T cell receptor beta chains below come from one sample, sequenced in a study of blood T cells in healthy people across ages. The authors ran a second PCR of 7 to 11 cycles using a sample-barcoded 5' primer and a J-beta primer mix. Using its own MiXCR run on the 5' RACE reads, TCRdb lists one record per CDR3 protein. The table lists roughly 570,000 distinct CDR3 sequences, approximately 27% of them singletons, with around a sixth in the top ten. Sample: blood. The receptors come from a woman between 65 and 79 years old in good health.

The chain joins TRBV4-2 to TRBJ1-2; perhaps TRBD1 as D (5 bases). CDR1 and CDR2 from the germline V gene are LGHNA and YNFKEQ. V dropped 0 bases and J dropped 2 bases, with 16 bases sitting between them. This CDR3 has 17 amino acids. The CDR3 loop reads CASSQEGGGTDNYGYTF. The DNA of the CDR3 is TGTGCCAGCAGCCAAGAGGGGGGGGGTACAGACAACTATGGCTACACCTTC.

The chain couples TRBV12-3 or TRBV12-4 to TRBJ1-4; maybe TRBD1 (6 bases). V shed 7 bases and J shed 7 bases, with 16 bases lying between them. This CDR3 has 14 amino acids. The CDR3 DNA reads as TGTGCCAGCACCTTGGCGGGGGGCAGTGAAAAACTGTTTTTT. Protein: CASTLAGGSEKLFF.

The chain links TRBV7-9 to TRBJ2-1, with D perhaps matching TRBD1 (6 bases). This CDR3 is 15 amino acids long. Germline lookup yields CDR1 SEHNR and CDR2 FQNEAQ (reference sequence). Trimming removed 7 bases at V and 3 bases at J, with 16 bases between. CDR3 coding DNA: TGTGCCAGCACTTCTGCCGGGACATTCTACAATGAGCAGTTCTTC. Amino acids: CASTSAGTFYNEQFF.

V gene TRBV2 combines with J gene TRBJ2-2; TRBD2 is a possible D gene (5 bases). Deletions cut 6 bases from V and 0 bases from J, with 5 bases between. This CDR3 has 13 amino acids. Germline-derived CDR1 and CDR2 are SNHLY and FYNNEI. The CDR3 reads CASRTTNTGELFF. CDR3 nucleotide sequence: TGTGCCAGCAGGACTACGAACACCGGGGAGCTGTTTTTT.

In this sample, this clonotype turned up a few times. The CDR3 sequence: CATDKNTYEQYF. In DNA form, the CDR3 reads TGTGCCACCGACAAAAACACCTACGAGCAGTACTTC. The chain joins TRBV7-9 to TRBJ2-7; no reliable D call. V was clipped by 10 bases and J by 2 bases, with 12 bases between them. CDR3 length equals 12 residues. The V gene's germline CDR1 is SEHNR and CDR2 FQNEAQ (reference sequence).

This clonotype was seen once. V and J are TRBV5-1 and TRBJ2-3; 9 positions match TRBD2. Unmatched junction bases numbered 15, after V lost 7 bases and J lost 6 bases. This CDR3 is 16 amino acids long. The germline CDR1 and CDR2 sequences are SGHRS and YFSETQ. This CDR3 reads CASRQRGGGAIDTQYF. CDR3 coding DNA: TGCGCCAGCCGCCAGAGGGGCGGGGGGGCCATCGATACGCAGTATTTT.

The chain employs TRBV4-3 and TRBJ2-3, with 11 bases that match TRBD1. V shed 3 bases and J 2 bases; nucleotides not matched to a gene: 4. The CDR3 is 16 amino acids. From germline, CDR1 is LGHNA and CDR2 YSLEER. The CDR3 sequence: CASSQRDRGDTDTQYF. Written as DNA, the CDR3 is TGCGCCAGCAGCCAGAGGGACAGGGGGGACACAGATACGCAGTATTTT.

This clonotype was detected ten times or more. The chain uses TRBV20-1 and TRBJ2-7, with 7 positions matching TRBD1. Trimming removed 5 bases from V and 3 bases from J; junction bases left unmatched: 10. Germline CDR1 reads DFQATT; CDR2 reads SNEGSKA (reference sequence). The CDR3 sequence is 14 residues long. CDR3: CSAYPRDRDYEQYF. CDR3 nucleotide sequence: TGCAGTGCTTATCCCCGGGACAGAGACTACGAGCAGTACTTC.

This clonotype was found a few times. V and J are TRBV4-3 and TRBJ1-4, with a possible D match to TRBD1 (6 bases). Germline V CDR1 and CDR2: LGHNA, YSLEER. The CDR3 runs to 15 residues. With 1 base removed from V and 10 bases from J, the gap between germline ends came to 16 bases. The CDR3 spells CASSQALSGARKLFF. The DNA for the CDR3 is TGCGCCAGCAGCCAAGCTCTATCGGGGGCCAGAAAACTGTTTTTT.

Concerning this clonotype: A much larger clone differs by one base, so this may be a read error. J is TRBJ1-5 and V is TRBV30; 12 bases fit TRBD1. Germline assignment: CDR1 GTSNPN and CDR2 SVGIG (reference sequence). The CDR3 extends over 16 amino acids. CDR3 loop: CAWSHGTGGFNRPQHF. CDR3 nucleotide sequence: TGTGCCTGGAGTCATGGGACAGGGGGCTTCAATCGGCCCCAGCATTTT. The complete variable domain, with remaining parts taken from reference TRBV30 and TRBJ1-5, reads SQTIHQWPATLVQPVGSPLSLECTVEGTSNPNLYWYRQAAGRGLQLLFYSVGIGQISSEVPQNLSASRPQDRQFILSSKKLLLSDSGFYLCAWSHGTGGFNRPQHFGDGTRLSIL.

This clonotype was detected ten times or more. The V gene is TRBV28, the J gene TRBJ2-7; 7 bases are a match to TRBD1. With V trimmed by 6 bases and J by 2 bases, 4 bases remained unmatched. This CDR3 comprises 13 residues. Germline CDR1 MDHEN, CDR2 SYDVKM. CDR3 sequence (DNA): TGTGCCAGCAGATGGACAGGCGCCTACGAGCAGTACTTC. Translation gives CASRWTGAYEQYF.

Details on this clonotype: This may be a read error: a much more frequent sequence differs by one nucleotide. V gene TRBV6-2 or TRBV6-3 combines with J gene TRBJ1-2, with D possibly TRBD1 on 6 matching bases. Germline CDR1 and CDR2: MNHEY and SVGEGT. The CDR3 is made up of 13 amino acids. The CDR3 nucleotides are TGTGCCGGCAGTTCGGACAGCGCGAATGGCTACACCTTC. This sequence encodes CAGSSDSANGYTF.

V is TRBV20-1 and J is TRBJ2-3, with D maybe TRBD2 (5 bases). Germline CDR1 is DFQATT and CDR2 is SNEGSKA (reference sequence). Trimming removed 3 bases at V and 0 bases at J, with 10 bases between. CDR3 length equals 14 residues. The CDR3 sequence is CSASERLSTDTQYF. The CDR3 DNA reads TGCAGTGCTAGTGAGCGGCTTAGCACAGATACGCAGTATTTT.

This sequence joins TRBV4-3 and TRBJ2-7; 13 bases are a match to TRBD2. In germline, CDR1 is LGHNA, CDR2 YSLEER. With 3 bases clipped from V and 3 bases from J, the junction kept 5 bases outside the gene matches. This CDR3 has 16 amino acids. CDR3 region: CASSQGLAGNIYEQYF. The CDR3 DNA follows: TGCGCCAGCAGCCAGGGACTAGCGGGAAATATCTACGAGCAGTACTTC.

This clonotype was seen more than once but under ten times. The chain combines TRBV9 with TRBJ2-7; D gene ambiguous. Deletions cut 3 bases from V and 2 bases from J, with 18 bases between. Germline-derived CDR1 and CDR2 are SGDLS and YYNGEE. The CDR3 consists of 16 residues. The CDR3 DNA is TGTGCCAGCAGCGCCCGTCCATCCCAGTCCCCCTACGAGCAGTACTTC. It specifies CASSARPSQSPYEQYF.

This clonotype was counted only a few times. The chain couples TRBV6-5 to TRBJ2-1, with D possibly matching TRBD1 (6 bases). The DNA matches TRBJ2-7 better at its end, which makes the J call doubtful. CDR1 MNHEY and CDR2 SVGAGI come from the germline V gene. The CDR3 length is 13 residues. The CDR3 DNA reads TGTGCCAGCAGCTCCTACAGGGTGCAGGAGCAGTACTTC. Translated: CASSSYRVQEQYF.

This clonotype was recorded at least ten times. The CDR3 spells CASSQGAEETQYF. CDR3 sequence (DNA): TGTGCCAGCAGCCAAGGGGCAGAAGAGACCCAGTACTTC. V is TRBV3-1 and J is TRBJ2-5; D is unresolved. This CDR3 has 13 amino acids. Germline CDR1 and CDR2: LGHDT and YNNKEL (reference sequence). V dropped 1 base and J dropped 3 bases, with 6 bases sitting between them.

This clonotype was recorded a few times. The rearrangement links TRBV4-2 to TRBJ1-4, with D hard to call. Between the trimmed V and J ends, which lost 2 bases and 0 bases, there was a span of 7 bases. This CDR3 comprises 15 residues. Germline V gene lookup returns CDR1 LGHNA and CDR2 YNFKEQ. In DNA, the CDR3 is TGTGCCAGCAGCCAATCTAAGGCAACTAATGAAAAACTGTTTTTT. Its translation is CASSQSKATNEKLFF.

The chain is built from TRBV29-1 and TRBJ2-5; D assignment may be TRBD1 or TRBD2 (7 bases each). Germline CDR1 reads SQVTM; CDR2 reads ANQGSEA. The CDR3 is made up of 14 amino acids. Trimming removed 4 bases at V and 2 bases at J, with 14 bases between. DNA of the CDR3: TGCAGCGTTGTACGACAGGGAGGGCAAGAGACCCAGTACTTC. Translating gives CSVVRQGGQETQYF.

The genes are TRBV6-6 and TRBJ2-4; D possibly corresponds to TRBD2 (5 bases). Deletions cut 6 bases from V and 5 bases from J, with 20 bases between. The germline gives CDR1 MNHNY, CDR2 SVGAGI (reference sequence). The CDR3 consists of 16 residues. The CDR3: CASSNADGDGQNIQYF. The CDR3 DNA sequence: TGTGCCAGCAGCAACGCCGACGGGGATGGCCAAAACATTCAGTACTTC.

The rearrangement uses TRBV9 and TRBJ1-1, with D possibly being TRBD1 (5 bases). V gave up 0 bases and J gave up 6 bases, with 9 bases separating them. This CDR3 contains 13 residues. Germline values: CDR1 SGDLS, CDR2 YYNGEE. The CDR3 DNA reads TGTGCCAGCAGCGTAGAGACAGCCTCTGAAGCTTTCTTT. Its translation is CASSVETASEAFF. Using reference TRBV9 and TRBJ1-1 for the parts outside the CDR3, the full variable domain is DSGVTQTPKHLITATGQRVTLRCSPRSGDLSVYWYQQSLDQGLQFLIQYYNGEERAKGNILERFSAQQFPDLHSELNLSSLELGDSALYFCASSVETASEAFFGQGTRLTVV.

The rearrangement uses TRBV27 and TRBJ1-6, with 7 nucleotides matching TRBD1. The CDR3 has 16 residues. The J segment lost 3 bases and the V segment lost 6 bases, leaving 8 bases of the junction unmatched. CDR1 MNHEY and CDR2 SMNVEV come from the germline V gene (reference sequence). The CDR3 loop is CASSPNRGIYNSPLHF. In DNA, the CDR3 is TGTGCCAGCAGCCCGAACAGGGGAATCTATAATTCACCCCTCCACTTT.

This clonotype showed up just a few times. V is TRBV20-1 and J is TRBJ1-4; D ambiguous. The germline V and J ends were trimmed by 5 bases and 8 bases, with 9 bases remaining between them. Germline loops: CDR1 DFQATT, CDR2 SNEGSKA (reference sequence). The CDR3 is made up of 11 amino acids. CDR3 sequence (DNA): TGCAGTGCTTGGACCGGGGAAAAACTGTTTTTT. This gives the protein CSAWTGEKLFF.